This T cell receptor (beta chain) stems from a study of blood T cell repertoires in COVID-19. Overall study context: COVID-19 samples collected from the United States, Italy and Spain covered acute and convalescent phases. In each case, the material was cDNA or gDNA derived from T cells, B-cell-depleted T cells, or PBMCs.

This CDR3 comprises 16 residues. Per germline, CDR1 SGHVS and CDR2 FQNEAQ. The V segment lost 5 bases and the J segment 1 base; nucleotides outside the gene matches: 6. Authors' methods: Estimation of nucleated cell counts was performed using reference gene primer amplification. This table comes from immunoSEQ multiplex PCR, and its TCRdb copy is limited to in-frame clones, with some not included. V, J and clone size are those of that table, while D and trimming were read from the DNA. There are under 200,000 clones in the sample; around 89% occur only once, and 5% to 6.5% lies in the top ten. Sequenced sample: peripheral blood. This chain connects TRBV7-8 to TRBJ2-7; 12 positions agree with TRBD2. The TCR originated in a man in his forties or fifties with active or convalescent COVID-19. The CDR3, as DNA: TGTGCCAGCAGCGTGGTCCTAGCGGGAGGGTCCTACGAGCAGTACTTC. Protein: CASSVVLAGGSYEQYF. The complete variable domain, with remaining parts taken from reference TRBV7-8 and TRBJ2-7, reads GAGVSQSPRYKVAKRGQDVALRCDPISGHVSLFWYQQALGQGPEFLTYFQNEAQLDKSGLPSDRFFAERPEGSVSTLKIQRTQQEDSAVYLCASSVVLAGGSYEQYFGPGTRLTVT.